The rows below give T cell receptor beta chains drawn from one sample of a study of molecular identifiers for immune sequencing clone quantification. TCRdb ran MiXCR on the PCR reads and lists one entry per CDR3 protein. Here the sample spans hundreds of thousands of distinct CDR3 sequences, over 25% being singletons. Sequenced material: naive CD8+ T cells from blood, with Jurkat cell RNA spiked in. The source of these receptors is a human donor in good health. Some libraries in this study had Jurkat cell RNA spiked in. Both conserved end residues are trimmed from each CDR3.

v_call: TRBV6-1; j_call: TRBJ2-3; cdr3_aa: ASSEFRVGGLGVDTQY
v_call: TRBV11-3; j_call: TRBJ1-1; cdr3_aa: ASSLDGRANTEAF
v_call: TRBV21-1; j_call: TRBJ1-2; cdr3_aa: ASSKEGGREENGYT
v_call: TRBV27; j_call: TRBJ1-3; cdr3_aa: ASRETGTGKDPLGNTIY
v_call: TRBV13; j_call: TRBJ2-7; cdr3_aa: ASSPISSHEQY
v_call: TRBV19; j_call: TRBJ2-1; cdr3_aa: ASSKQDVVGEQF
v_call: TRBV20-1; j_call: TRBJ2-3; cdr3_aa: SARPWTGSTDTQY
v_call: TRBV12-3/TRBV12-4; j_call: TRBJ2-5; cdr3_aa: ASSLWRKETQY
v_call: TRBV6-2/TRBV6-3; j_call: TRBJ2-7; cdr3_aa: ASSPTGFRLDEQY
v_call: TRBV6-2/TRBV6-3; j_call: TRBJ2-3; cdr3_aa: ASSYPTSGGEGDTQY
v_call: TRBV18; j_call: TRBJ2-1; cdr3_aa: ASSPRGTALYNEQF
v_call: TRBV29-1; j_call: TRBJ1-2; cdr3_aa: SVEVPGINYGYT
v_call: TRBV11-2; j_call: TRBJ2-3; cdr3_aa: ASSSSPGEAGVPDTQY
v_call: TRBV5-3; j_call: TRBJ2-6; cdr3_aa: ASSSRTGEVFGANVLI
v_call: TRBV9; j_call: TRBJ1-1; cdr3_aa: ASGDSMNTEAF
v_call: TRBV4-1; j_call: TRBJ2-3; cdr3_aa: ASSQWITSTDTQY